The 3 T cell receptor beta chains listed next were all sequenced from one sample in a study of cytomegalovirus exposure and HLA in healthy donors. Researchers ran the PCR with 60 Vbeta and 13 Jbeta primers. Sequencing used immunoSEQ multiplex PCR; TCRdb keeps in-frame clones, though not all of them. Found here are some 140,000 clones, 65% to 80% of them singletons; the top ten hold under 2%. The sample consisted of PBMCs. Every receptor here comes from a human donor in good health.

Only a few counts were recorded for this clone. The CDR3 sequence is CASSQKRELPREQYF. DNA for the CDR3: TGTGCCAGCAGTCAAAAGCGGGAACTCCCCCGCGAGCAGTACTTC. The chain links TRBV7-6 to TRBJ2-7; 7 bases are shared with TRBD2. The trim removed 6 bases at V and 6 bases at J, leaving 14 bases unmatched. The CDR3 is 15 amino acids. Germline assignment: CDR1 SGHVS and CDR2 FNYEAQ.

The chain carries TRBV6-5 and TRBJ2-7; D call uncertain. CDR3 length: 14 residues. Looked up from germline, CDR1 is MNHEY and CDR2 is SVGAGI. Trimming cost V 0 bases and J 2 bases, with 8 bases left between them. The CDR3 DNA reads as TGTGCCAGCAGTTACTCTTCAGGCGCCTACGAGCAGTACTTC. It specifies CASSYSSGAYEQYF.

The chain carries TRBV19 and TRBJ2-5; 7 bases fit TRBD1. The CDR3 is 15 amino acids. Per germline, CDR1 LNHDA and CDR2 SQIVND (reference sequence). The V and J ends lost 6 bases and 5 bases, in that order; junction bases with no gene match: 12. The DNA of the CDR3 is TGTGCCAGTAGGCCGGCAGGGGGTGTCGGGGAGACCCAGTACTTC. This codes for CASRPAGGVGETQYF. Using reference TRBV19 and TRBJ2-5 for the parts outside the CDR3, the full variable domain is DGGITQSPKYLFRKEGQNVTLSCEQNLNHDAMYWYRQDPGQGLRLIYYSQIVNDFQKGDIAEGYSVSREKKESFPLTVTSAQKNPTAFYLCASRPAGGVGETQYFGPGTRLLVL.